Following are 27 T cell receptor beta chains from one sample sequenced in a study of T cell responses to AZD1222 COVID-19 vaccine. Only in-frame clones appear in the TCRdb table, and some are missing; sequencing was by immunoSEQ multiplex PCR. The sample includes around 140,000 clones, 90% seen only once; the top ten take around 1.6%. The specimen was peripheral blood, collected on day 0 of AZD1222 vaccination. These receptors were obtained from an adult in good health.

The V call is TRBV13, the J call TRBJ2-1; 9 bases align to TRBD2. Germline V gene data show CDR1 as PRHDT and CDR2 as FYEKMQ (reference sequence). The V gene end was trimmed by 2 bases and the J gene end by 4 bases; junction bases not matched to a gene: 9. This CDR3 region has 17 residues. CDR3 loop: CASSLFRGGAWYNEQFF. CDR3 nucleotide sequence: TGTGCCAGCAGCTTATTCCGCGGGGGGGCTTGGTACAATGAGCAGTTCTTC.

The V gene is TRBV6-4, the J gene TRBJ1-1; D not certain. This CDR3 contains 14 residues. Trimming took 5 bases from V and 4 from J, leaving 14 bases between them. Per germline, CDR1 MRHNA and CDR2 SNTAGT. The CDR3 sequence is CASSTTPGSTEAFF. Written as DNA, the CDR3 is TGTGCCAGCAGTACAACTCCAGGATCCACTGAAGCTTTCTTT.

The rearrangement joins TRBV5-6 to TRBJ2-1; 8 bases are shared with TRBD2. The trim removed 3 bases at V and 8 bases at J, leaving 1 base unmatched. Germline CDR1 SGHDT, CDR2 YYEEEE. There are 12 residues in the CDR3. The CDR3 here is CASSSSGYEQFF. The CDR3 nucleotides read TGTGCCAGCAGCTCTAGCGGGTATGAGCAGTTCTTC.

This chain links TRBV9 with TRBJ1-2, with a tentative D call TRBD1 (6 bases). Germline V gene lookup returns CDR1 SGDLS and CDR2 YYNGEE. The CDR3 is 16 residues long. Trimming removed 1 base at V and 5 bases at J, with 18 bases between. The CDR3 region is CASSVNRVGGWYGYTF. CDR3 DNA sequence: TGTGCCAGCAGCGTAAACAGGGTTGGGGGGTGGTATGGCTACACCTTC.

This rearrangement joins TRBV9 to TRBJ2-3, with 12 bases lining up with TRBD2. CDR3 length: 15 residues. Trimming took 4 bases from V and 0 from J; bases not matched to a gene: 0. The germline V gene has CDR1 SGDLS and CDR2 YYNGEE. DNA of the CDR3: TGTGCCAGCAGCCTAGCGGGAGGGAGCACAGATACGCAGTATTTT. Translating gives CASSLAGGSTDTQYF.

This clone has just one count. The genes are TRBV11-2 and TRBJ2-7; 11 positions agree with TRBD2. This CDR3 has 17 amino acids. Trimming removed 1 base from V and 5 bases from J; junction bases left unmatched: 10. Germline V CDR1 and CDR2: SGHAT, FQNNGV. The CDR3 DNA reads TGTGCCAGCAGCTTAGTTCCTACTAGCGGGAGACAACACGAGCAGTACTTC. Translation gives CASSLVPTSGRQHEQYF.

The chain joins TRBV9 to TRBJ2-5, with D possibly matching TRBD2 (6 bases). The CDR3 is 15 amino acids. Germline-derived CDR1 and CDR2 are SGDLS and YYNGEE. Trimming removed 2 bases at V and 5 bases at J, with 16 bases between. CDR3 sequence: CASSVGPGGRETQYF. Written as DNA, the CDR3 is TGTGCCAGCAGCGTCGGGCCCGGGGGACGGGAGACCCAGTACTTC.

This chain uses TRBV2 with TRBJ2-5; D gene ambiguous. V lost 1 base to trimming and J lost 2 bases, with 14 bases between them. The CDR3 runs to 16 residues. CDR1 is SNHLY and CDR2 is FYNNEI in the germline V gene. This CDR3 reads CASSEEGSPNQETQYF. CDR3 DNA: TGTGCCAGCAGTGAAGAAGGATCACCTAATCAAGAGACCCAGTACTTC.

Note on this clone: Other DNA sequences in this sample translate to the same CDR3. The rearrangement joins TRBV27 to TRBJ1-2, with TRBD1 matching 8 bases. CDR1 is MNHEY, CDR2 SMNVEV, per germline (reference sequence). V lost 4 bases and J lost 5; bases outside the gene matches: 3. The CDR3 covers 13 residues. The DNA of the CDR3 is TGTGCCAGCAGTTCCACAGGGGGTTATGGCTACACCTTC. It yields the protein CASSSTGGYGYTF.

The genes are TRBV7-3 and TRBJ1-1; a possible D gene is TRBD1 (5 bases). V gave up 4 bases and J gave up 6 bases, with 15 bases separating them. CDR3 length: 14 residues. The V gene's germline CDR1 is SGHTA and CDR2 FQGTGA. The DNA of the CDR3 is TGTGCCAGCAGCTCCGCAGTCTGGGGGGCTGAAGCTTTCTTT. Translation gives CASSSAVWGAEAFF.

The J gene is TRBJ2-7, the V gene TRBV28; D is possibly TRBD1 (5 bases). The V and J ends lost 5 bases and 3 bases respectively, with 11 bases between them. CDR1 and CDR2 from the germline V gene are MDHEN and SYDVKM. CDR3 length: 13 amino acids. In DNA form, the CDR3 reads TGTGCCAGCAGTGCCCCAGGGTTCTACGAGCAGTACTTC. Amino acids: CASSAPGFYEQYF.

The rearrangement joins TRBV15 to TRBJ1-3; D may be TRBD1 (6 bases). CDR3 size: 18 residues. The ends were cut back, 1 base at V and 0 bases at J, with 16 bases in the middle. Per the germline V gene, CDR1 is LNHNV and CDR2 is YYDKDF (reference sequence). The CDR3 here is CATSRGGGATGSGNTIYF. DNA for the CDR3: TGTGCCACCAGCAGAGGGGGGGGCGCGACAGGCTCTGGAAACACCATATATTTT.

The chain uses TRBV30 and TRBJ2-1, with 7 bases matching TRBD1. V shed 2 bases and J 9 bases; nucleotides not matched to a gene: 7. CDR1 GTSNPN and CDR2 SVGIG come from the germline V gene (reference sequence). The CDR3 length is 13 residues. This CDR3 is CAWSPTGDGEQFF. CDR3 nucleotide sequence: TGTGCCTGGAGTCCAACAGGGGATGGTGAGCAGTTCTTC.

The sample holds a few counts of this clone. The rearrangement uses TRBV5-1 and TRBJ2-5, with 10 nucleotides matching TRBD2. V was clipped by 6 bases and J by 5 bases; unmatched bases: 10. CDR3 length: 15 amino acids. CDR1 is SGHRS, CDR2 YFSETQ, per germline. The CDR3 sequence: CASKFASGGGETQYF. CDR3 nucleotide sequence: TGCGCCAGCAAATTCGCTAGCGGGGGCGGGGAGACCCAGTACTTC.

This chain's CDR3 is CASRTRGGNEKLFF. The CDR3, as DNA: TGTGCCAGCAGGACCAGGGGCGGTAATGAAAAACTGTTTTTT. This chain joins TRBV6-6 and TRBJ1-4; possible D gene TRBD1, 6 bases. The germline V gene has CDR1 MNHNY and CDR2 SVGAGI (reference sequence). Trimming removed 6 bases from V and 4 bases from J, with 12 bases in between. This CDR3 spans 14 amino acids.

The CDR3 loop is CASSVATAASGNTIYF. DNA of the CDR3: TGTGCCAGCAGCGTAGCTACGGCCGCCTCTGGAAACACCATATATTTT. V is TRBV9 and J is TRBJ1-3; no clear D. CDR1 is SGDLS, CDR2 YYNGEE, per germline. Trimming removed 0 bases at V and 0 bases at J, with 10 bases between. The CDR3 contains 16 residues.

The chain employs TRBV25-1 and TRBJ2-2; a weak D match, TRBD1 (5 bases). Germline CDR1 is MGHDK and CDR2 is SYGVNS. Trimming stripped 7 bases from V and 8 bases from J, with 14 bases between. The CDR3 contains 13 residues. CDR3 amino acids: CASTQGPWGELFF. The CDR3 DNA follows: TGTGCCAGCACCCAGGGCCCATGGGGGGAGCTGTTTTTT.

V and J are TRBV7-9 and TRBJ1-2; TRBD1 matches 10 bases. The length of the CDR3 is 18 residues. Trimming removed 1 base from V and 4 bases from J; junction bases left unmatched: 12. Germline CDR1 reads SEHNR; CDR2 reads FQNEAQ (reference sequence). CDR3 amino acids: CASSLEGTGAAAFYGYTF. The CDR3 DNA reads TGTGCCAGCAGCTTAGAAGGGACAGGGGCCGCGGCCTTCTATGGCTACACCTTC.

CDR3 sequence: CASSYIPTDLVASYEQYF. For the CDR3, the DNA is TGTGCCAGCAGTTACATCCCAACAGACCTCGTCGCCTCCTACGAGCAGTACTTC. The chain links TRBV6-2 or TRBV6-3 to TRBJ2-7; D not resolved. The CDR3 has 18 residues. V gave up 2 bases and J gave up 0 bases, with 20 bases separating them. CDR1 MNHEY and CDR2 SVGEGT come from the germline V gene.

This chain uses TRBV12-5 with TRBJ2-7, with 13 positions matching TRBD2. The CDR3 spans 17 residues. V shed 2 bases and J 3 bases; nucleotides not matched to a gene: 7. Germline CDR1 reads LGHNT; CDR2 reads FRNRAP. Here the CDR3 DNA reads TGTGCTAGTGGTTTGATATCAGGGACTAGCGGGATCTACGAGCAGTACTTC. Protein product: CASGLISGTSGIYEQYF.

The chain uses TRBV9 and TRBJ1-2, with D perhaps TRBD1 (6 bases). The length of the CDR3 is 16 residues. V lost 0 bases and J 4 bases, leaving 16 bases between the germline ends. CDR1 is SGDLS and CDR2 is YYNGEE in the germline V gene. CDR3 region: CASSVGGTTVGYGYTF. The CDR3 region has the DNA TGTGCCAGCAGCGTAGGGGGGACAACTGTCGGCTATGGCTACACCTTC.

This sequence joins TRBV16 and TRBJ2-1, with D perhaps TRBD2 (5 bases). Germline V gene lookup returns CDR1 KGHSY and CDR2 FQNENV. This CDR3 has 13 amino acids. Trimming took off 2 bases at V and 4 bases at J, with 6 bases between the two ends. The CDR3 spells CASSQRGYNEQFF. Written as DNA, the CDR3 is TGTGCCAGCAGCCAACGAGGGTACAATGAGCAGTTCTTC.

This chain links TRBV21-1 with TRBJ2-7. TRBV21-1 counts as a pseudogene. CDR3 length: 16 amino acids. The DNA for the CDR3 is TGTGCCAGCCTGTCCCTCCGACGGTATTCCTCCTACGAGCAGTACTTC. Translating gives CASLSLRRYSSYEQYF.

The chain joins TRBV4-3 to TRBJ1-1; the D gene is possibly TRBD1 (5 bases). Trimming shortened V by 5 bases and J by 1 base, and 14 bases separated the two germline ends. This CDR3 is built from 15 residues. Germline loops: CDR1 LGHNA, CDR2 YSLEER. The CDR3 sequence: CASSGRERENTEAFF. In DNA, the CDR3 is TGCGCCAGCAGCGGCAGGGAACGGGAGAACACTGAAGCTTTCTTT.

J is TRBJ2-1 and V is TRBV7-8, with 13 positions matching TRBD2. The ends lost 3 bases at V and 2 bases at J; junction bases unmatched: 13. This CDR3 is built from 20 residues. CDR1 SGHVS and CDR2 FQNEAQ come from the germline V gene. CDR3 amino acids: CASSFSRTSGSLRTYNEQFF. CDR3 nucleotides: TGTGCCAGCAGCTTTTCTAGGACTAGCGGGAGCCTCCGTACCTACAATGAGCAGTTCTTC.

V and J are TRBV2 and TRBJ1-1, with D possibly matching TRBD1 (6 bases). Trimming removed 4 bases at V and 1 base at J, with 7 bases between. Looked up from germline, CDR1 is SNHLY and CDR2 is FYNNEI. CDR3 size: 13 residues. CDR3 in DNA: TGTGCCAGCAGTGTACAGGGGAACACTGAAGCTTTCTTT. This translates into CASSVQGNTEAFF.

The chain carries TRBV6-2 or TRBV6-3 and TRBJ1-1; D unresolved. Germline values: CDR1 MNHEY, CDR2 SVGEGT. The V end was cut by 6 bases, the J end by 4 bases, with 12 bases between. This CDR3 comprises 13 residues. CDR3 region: CASSRSGSTEAFF. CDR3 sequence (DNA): TGTGCCAGCAGCCGATCCGGGAGCACTGAAGCTTTCTTT.